The 3 T cell receptor beta chains below come from one sample, sequenced in a study of CD8+CD57+ T cells in acquired aplastic anemia. Genomic DNA acted as the template from which TCR beta VDJ combination and CDR3 sequence profiling were carried out. From the reads, TCRdb called clonotypes with MiXCR, one entry per CDR3 protein. The top ten hold more than 3.5% of the sample, which has hundreds of thousands of distinct CDR3 sequences, under 80% seen once. Sequenced: sorted CD4+, CD8+, or CD8+CD57+ T cells (not recorded which) from PBMCs. These receptors all stem from a human donor in good health, serving as a control.

The chain combines TRBV27 with TRBJ1-4, with unresolved D. The V gene's germline CDR1 is MNHEY and CDR2 SMNVEV (reference sequence). The V end lost 8 bases, the J end lost 8 bases, and 24 bases lay between the germline ends. This CDR3 contains 16 residues. In DNA, the CDR3 is TGTGCCAGCGGACGGGGAGACCGGAGGGCTCGGGAAAAACTGTTTTTT. It specifies CASGRGDRRAREKLFF.

Here the CDR3 DNA reads TGCGCCAGCAGCTTAGGGCCCTTCCCAGACGCCGGGGAGCTGTTTTTT. Protein product: CASSLGPFPDAGELFF. The chain uses TRBV5-1 and TRBJ2-2; no clear D. V was pared by 2 bases and J by 6 bases, with 17 bases between. CDR3 length: 16 residues. Germline V gene sequence: CDR1 SGHRS, CDR2 YFSETQ. The variable domain in full, with the rest retrieved from reference TRBV5-1 and TRBJ2-2, is KAGVTQTPRYLIKTRGQQVTLSCSPISGHRSVSWYQQTPGQGLQFLFEYFSETQRNKGNFPGRFSGRQFSNSRSEMNVSTLELGDSALYLCASSLGPFPDAGELFFGEGSRLTVL.

A note on this clonotype: The CDR3 carries no conserved terminal phenylalanine or tryptophan, so it likely arises from a read error. No DNA is shown, since the ends of the CDR3 on it are uncertain; the CDR3 is the one TCRdb lists. CDR3 sequence: CSARDPLLE. This sequence joins TRBV20-1 and TRBJ2-7. The CDR3 adds up to 9 amino acids, both ends counted. CDR1 is DFQATT and CDR2 is SNEGSKA in the germline V gene (reference sequence).